This record concerns one TCR beta chain sequence. These data originate in a study of blood T cell repertoires in COVID-19. The CDR3 runs 14 residues. Trimming pared 4 bases from V and 2 bases from J, leaving 9 bases between. Germline values: CDR1 MNHEY, CDR2 SVGEGT. The protocol was immunoSEQ multiplex PCR, while the TCRdb copy is restricted to in-frame clones and leaves out a portion. The repertoire holds 200,000 to 250,000 clones, with 70% to 85% as singletons. The sequenced material came from peripheral blood. This TCR came from a woman aged 80 or over with acute or convalescent COVID-19. The chain recombines TRBV6-2 or TRBV6-3 with TRBJ1-3; maybe TRBD1 (6 bases). The chain's CDR3 is CASSLDSTGNTIYF. The DNA of the CDR3 is TGTGCCAGCAGTTTGGACAGCACTGGAAACACCATATATTTT.